These 20 T cell receptor beta chains share one sample of origin, sequenced in a study of cytomegalovirus exposure and HLA in healthy donors. The PCR contained 60 Vbeta and 13 Jbeta primers. This table comes from immunoSEQ multiplex PCR, and its TCRdb copy is limited to in-frame clones, with some not included. The profile covers 180,000 or so clones, with 65% to 85% appearing a single time and approximately 4.1% taken by the ten largest. Sequenced sample: PBMCs. These TCRs come from a woman aged 45-59 years in good health and CMV-seropositive.

The rearrangement joins TRBV10-3 to TRBJ1-2; no clear D. CDR3 length: 13 residues. Germline values: CDR1 ENHRY, CDR2 SYGVKD. V gave up 10 bases and J gave up 8 bases, with 20 bases separating them. For the CDR3, the DNA is TGTGCCACTTCCCTATTAGTTGAACAGGGCTACACCTTC. It specifies CATSLLVEQGYTF.

The V call is TRBV28, the J call TRBJ2-3, with unresolved D. V lost 3 bases, J lost 3 bases, and 16 bases lay in between. There are 16 residues in the CDR3. Germline V gives CDR1 MDHEN, CDR2 SYDVKM. CDR3 protein: CASSFAAPPETDTQYF. The CDR3 coding sequence is TGTGCCAGCAGTTTTGCGGCCCCACCGGAGACAGATACGCAGTATTTT.

V and J are TRBV6-5 and TRBJ1-2, with D hard to call. This CDR3 region has 13 residues. V was trimmed by 5 bases and J by 4 bases, leaving 11 bases between them. The germline V gene has CDR1 MNHEY and CDR2 SVGAGI. The CDR3 nucleotides are TGTGCCAGCAGTCGCGACACCGTCTATGGCTACACCTTC. Residues: CASSRDTVYGYTF.

This clone was seen more than once but under ten times. This chain joins TRBV9 and TRBJ2-2, with 10 bases fitting TRBD1. This CDR3 region has 16 residues. The V gene end was trimmed by 2 bases and the J gene end by 4 bases; junction bases not matched to a gene: 5. Germline V lookup: CDR1 SGDLS, CDR2 YYNGEE. The DNA for the CDR3 is TGTGCCAGCAGCGTGCGACAGGGGGCGGGCACCGGGGAGCTGTTTTTT. Protein product: CASSVRQGAGTGELFF.

The chain is built from TRBV7-2 and TRBJ2-7, with D unresolved. This CDR3 contains 15 residues. Germline-derived CDR1 and CDR2 are SGHTA and FQGNSA. Trimming cost V 0 bases and J 2 bases, with 11 bases left between them. This CDR3 reads CASSLASTSTYEQYF. CDR3 bases: TGTGCCAGCAGCTTAGCATCAACTTCTACCTACGAGCAGTACTTC.

V and J are TRBV5-5 and TRBJ2-7; D uncertain. Trimming cost V 1 base and J 7 bases, with 12 bases left between them. From germline, CDR1 is SGHKS and CDR2 YYEKEE (reference sequence). This CDR3 has 13 residues. The CDR3 is CASSLSTVEEQYF. The CDR3 DNA follows: TGTGCCAGCAGCTTGTCAACGGTCGAGGAGCAGTACTTC.

The genes are TRBV29-1 and TRBJ2-3, with 7 bases lining up with TRBD1. J gave up 1 base and V 6 bases, and 1 base lay outside the gene matches. CDR3 length: 12 residues. Germline CDR1 is SQVTM and CDR2 is ANQGSEA. CDR3: CSVGTGTDTQYF. DNA of the CDR3: TGCAGCGTGGGGACAGGCACAGATACGCAGTATTTT.

The rearrangement uses TRBV5-4 and TRBJ2-7; 11 nucleotides align to TRBD2. The length of the CDR3 is 16 residues. V trimming: 5 bases; J trimming: 3 bases; junction bases outside the gene matches: 10. CDR1 and CDR2 (germline): SGHNT, YYREEE (reference sequence). The CDR3 region has the DNA TGTGCCAGCAGTTATCCTAGCGGGGGGATGGTCTACGAGCAGTACTTC. The encoded protein is CASSYPSGGMVYEQYF.

The gene calls are TRBV19 and TRBJ2-3, with D perhaps matching TRBD1 (6 bases). This CDR3 comprises 13 residues. Trimming took off 11 bases at V and 6 bases at J, with 18 bases between the two ends. Germline CDR1 LNHDA, CDR2 SQIVND (reference sequence). CDR3 bases: TGTGCCTGCGGACAGCCCGGGTCCGATACGCAGTATTTT. It yields the protein CACGQPGSDTQYF.

The rearrangement uses TRBV2 and TRBJ2-7; tentative D call: TRBD1 (5 bases). CDR3 length: 15 residues. V was pared by 1 base and J by 2 bases, with 12 bases between. Per germline, CDR1 SNHLY and CDR2 FYNNEI. In DNA form, the CDR3 reads TGTGCCAGCAGTGAAGGGAAGGGGCGCGCCTACGAGCAGTACTTC. Translated, it gives CASSEGKGRAYEQYF.

This clone has just one count. This rearrangement joins TRBV29-1 to TRBJ2-3, with TRBD2 matching 8 bases. CDR1 is SQVTM, CDR2 ANQGSEA, per germline. V lost 5 bases to trimming and J lost 2 bases; unmatched junction nucleotides: 6. This CDR3 contains 14 residues. The DNA of the CDR3 is TGCAGCGTTATGACGGGACTAGTCACAGATACGCAGTATTTT. Translated, it gives CSVMTGLVTDTQYF.

The CDR3 region is CASSLGGDHEQYF. The DNA of the CDR3 is TGTGCCAGCAGCTTAGGGGGGGACCACGAGCAGTACTTC. The gene calls are TRBV11-3 and TRBJ2-7; D is possibly TRBD2 (6 bases). This CDR3 comprises 13 residues. Germline V lookup: CDR1 SGHNT, CDR2 YENEEA. Trimming cost V 1 base and J 5 bases, with 9 bases left between them.

The J gene is TRBJ2-7, the V gene TRBV5-8; D perhaps matches TRBD2 (6 bases). Germline CDR1 reads SGHTS; CDR2 reads YDEGEE. Trimming stripped 7 bases from V and 7 bases from J, with 27 bases between. CDR3 size: 16 residues. Here the CDR3 reads CASSKTRALTVREQYF. The CDR3 bases are TGTGCCAGCTCAAAGACTAGAGCGCTAACCGTACGTGAGCAGTACTTC. Based on the CDR3 plus reference TRBV5-8 and TRBJ2-7, the full variable domain is EAGVTQSPTHLIKTRGQQATLRCSPISGHTSVYWYQQALGLGLQFLLWYDEGEERNRGNFPPRFSGRQFPNYSSELNVNALELEDSALYLCASSKTRALTVREQYFGPGTRLTVT.

The J gene is TRBJ2-1, the V gene TRBV4-2; 13 nucleotides match TRBD2. Germline V gene lookup returns CDR1 LGHNA and CDR2 YNFKEQ. This CDR3 has 17 amino acids. V was clipped by 3 bases and J by 3 bases; unmatched bases: 5. CDR3 protein: CASSQRTSGRVYNEQFF. CDR3 nucleotide sequence: TGTGCCAGCAGCCAGAGGACTAGCGGGAGAGTCTACAATGAGCAGTTCTTC.

This clone has more than one count but fewer than ten. The chain uses TRBV4-2 and TRBJ1-1, with D unresolved. Trimming stripped 0 bases from V and 11 bases from J, with 13 bases between. There are 13 residues in the CDR3. Looked up from germline, CDR1 is LGHNA and CDR2 is YNFKEQ. The CDR3 nucleotides read TGTGCCAGCAGCCAAGATCCCCGCAGTGGCGCTTTCTTT. Protein product: CASSQDPRSGAFF.

The chain employs TRBV5-6 and TRBJ1-1, with TRBD1 identical over 7 bases. CDR3 length: 15 amino acids. V shed 4 bases, J shed 5 bases, and the junction held 11 bases outside the gene matches. Germline lookup yields CDR1 SGHDT and CDR2 YYEEEE. DNA of the CDR3: TGTGCCAGCAGCCCATCGGGACAGAGGAGGACTGAAGCTTTCTTT. It specifies CASSPSGQRRTEAFF. Combining the CDR3 with reference TRBV5-6 and TRBJ1-1 gives the whole variable domain DAGVTQSPTHLIKTRGQQVTLRCSPKSGHDTVSWYQQALGQGPQFIFQYYEEEERQRGNFPDRFSGHQFPNYSSELNVNALLLGDSALYLCASSPSGQRRTEAFFGQGTRLTVV.

The gene calls are TRBV9 and TRBJ2-1; tentative D call: TRBD2 (6 bases). Trimming took 4 bases from V and 7 from J, leaving 15 bases between them. This CDR3 region has 14 residues. Per germline, CDR1 SGDLS and CDR2 YYNGEE. CDR3 in amino acids: CASSSRDLMNEQFF. As DNA, the CDR3 is TGTGCCAGCAGCTCCAGGGACTTGATGAATGAGCAGTTCTTC.

In its sample, this clone was seen a few times. The V call is TRBV5-4, the J call TRBJ1-2; D remains ambiguous. The CDR3 spans 15 residues. From germline, CDR1 is SGHNT and CDR2 YYREEE (reference sequence). The germline V and J ends were trimmed by 2 bases and 0 bases, with 11 bases remaining between them. CDR3 in amino acids: CASSFWRNANYGYTF. DNA of the CDR3: TGTGCCAGCAGCTTTTGGCGGAATGCTAACTATGGCTACACCTTC.

The rearrangement links TRBV4-2 to TRBJ2-7, with D hard to call. The CDR3 extends over 15 amino acids. The V gene's germline CDR1 is LGHNA and CDR2 YNFKEQ. Deletions cut 0 bases from V and 7 bases from J, with 16 bases between. This CDR3 is CASSQEAPTPVEQYF. The CDR3 nucleotides are TGTGCCAGCAGCCAAGAAGCCCCGACTCCCGTTGAGCAGTACTTC.

The chain combines TRBV6-1 with TRBJ1-2, with 11 bases that match TRBD1. The CDR3 has 14 residues. The V gene's germline CDR1 is MNHNS and CDR2 SASEGT. The V and J ends lost 6 bases and 8 bases, in that order; junction bases with no gene match: 8. This CDR3 reads CASRAGQGAQGYTF. In DNA form, the CDR3 reads TGTGCCAGCAGGGCCGGACAGGGGGCGCAAGGCTACACCTTC.